The next 4 T cell receptor beta chains were all read from a single sample in a study of blood T cell repertoires in COVID-19. Assay: immunoSEQ multiplex PCR; the TCRdb copy retains only in-frame clones and omits some. The profile shows 55,000 to 75,000 clones, around nine tenths of them singletons. What was sequenced was peripheral blood. The receptors were gathered from a human donor with active COVID-19. The donor label of this sample is uncertain.

The chain couples TRBV7-3 to TRBJ2-5; D unresolved. V was shortened by 1 base and J by 1 base, with 4 bases between the two germline ends. CDR1 and CDR2 from the germline V gene are SGHTA and FQGTGA. The CDR3 totals 13 residues. The CDR3 reads CASSLSLQETQYF. CDR3 sequence (DNA): TGTGCCAGCAGCTTAAGTCTCCAAGAGACCCAGTACTTC.

Only one count was recorded for this clone. The CDR3 region has the DNA TGTGCCAGTGGCAGGGGCCTTACTGAAGCTTTCTTT. Its translation is CASGRGLTEAFF. The chain is built from TRBV19 and TRBJ1-1, with D perhaps matching TRBD1 (6 bases). CDR1 is LNHDA and CDR2 is SQIVND in the germline V gene (reference sequence). V shed 8 bases and J shed 5 bases, with 12 bases lying between them. The CDR3 contains 12 residues.

The chain recombines TRBV11-3 with TRBJ2-7; perhaps TRBD2 as D (5 bases). Looked up from germline, CDR1 is SGHNT and CDR2 is YENEEA. V lost 4 bases to trimming and J lost 7 bases, with 17 bases between them. The CDR3 is 14 amino acids. The chain's CDR3 is CASSSGGPTGEQYF. Written as DNA, the CDR3 is TGTGCCAGCAGCTCCGGTGGGCCCACGGGGGAGCAGTACTTC.

This clone was found once. The chain links TRBV11-3 to TRBJ2-1; TRBD1 matches at 10 bases. J gave up 10 bases and V 5 bases, and 17 bases lay outside the gene matches. From germline, CDR1 is SGHNT and CDR2 YENEEA. CDR3 length: 17 residues. CDR3 in DNA: TGTGCCAGCAGCGGCAGATTCCGGGACAGGGGCCCCCGGGAGCAGTTCTTC. It specifies CASSGRFRDRGPREQFF. The whole variable domain, remainder taken from reference TRBV11-3 and TRBJ2-1, is EAGVVQSPRYKIIEKKQPVAFWCNPISGHNTLYWYLQNLGQGPELLIRYENEEAVDDSQLPKDRFSAERLKGVDSTLKIQPAELGDSAVYLCASSGRFRDRGPREQFFGPGTRLTVL.